The rows below give T cell receptor beta chains drawn from one sample of a study of cytomegalovirus exposure and HLA in healthy donors. TCRdb keeps only in-frame clones here, not all; method: immunoSEQ multiplex PCR. The sample includes fewer than 250,000 clones, approximately 88% of them seen just once. The source material was PBMCs. The receptors here all came from a boy under 10 years old in good health and CMV-seronegative. Each CDR3 is given with its conserved first and last residue. The order of the fields is clone size, J gene, V gene, D gene, CDR3 DNA, CDR3 protein. A D gene is named only where the DNA matches it firmly. For some rows the clone size is stated as once, few or many, or as a class when expanded; others skip it.

abundance: few
j_gene: TRBJ2-3
v_gene: TRBV6-1
d_gene: -
CDR3nt: TGTGCCAGCAGTTCCCGTCTCACAGATACGCAGTATTTT
CDR3aa: CASSSRLTDTQYF

abundance: -
j_gene: TRBJ1-5
v_gene: TRBV15
d_gene: -
CDR3nt: TGTGCCACCAGCGGACGACAGCCCCAGCCCCAGCATTTT
CDR3aa: CATSGRQPQPQHF

abundance: -
j_gene: TRBJ2-5
v_gene: TRBV7-9
d_gene: -
CDR3nt: TGTGCCTTGGAGGGCCGGTTAGAAGAGACCCAGTACTTC
CDR3aa: CALEGRLEETQYF

abundance: -
j_gene: TRBJ1-4
v_gene: TRBV23-1
d_gene: -
CDR3nt: TGCGCCAGCAGACAGAGAGGGGGGGTTGATTGGGAAAAACTGTTTTTT
CDR3aa: CASRQRGGVDWEKLFF

abundance: -
j_gene: TRBJ2-1
v_gene: TRBV30
d_gene: TRBD2
CDR3nt: TGTGCCTGGAGCGGGACTAGCGGACCTCATTACTACAATGAGCAGTTCTTC
CDR3aa: CAWSGTSGPHYYNEQFF

abundance: -
j_gene: TRBJ2-3
v_gene: TRBV18
d_gene: -
CDR3nt: TGTGCCAGCTCACCTCTCCGACTGTCAGATACGCAGTATTTT
CDR3aa: CASSPLRLSDTQYF

abundance: -
j_gene: TRBJ2-1
v_gene: TRBV29-1
d_gene: -
CDR3nt: TGCAGCGTTGCAGGGAATGAGCAGTTCTTC
CDR3aa: CSVAGNEQFF

abundance: -
j_gene: TRBJ2-5
v_gene: TRBV7-3
d_gene: TRBD1
CDR3nt: TGTGCCAGCAGCCTTACAGGGGTAGCAGAGACCCAGTACTTC
CDR3aa: CASSLTGVAETQYF

abundance: -
j_gene: TRBJ1-1
v_gene: TRBV30
d_gene: -
CDR3nt: TGTGCCTGGGAGTCCTTCGGCGGGGGAACTGAAGCTTTCTTT
CDR3aa: CAWESFGGGTEAFF

abundance: few
j_gene: TRBJ1-3
v_gene: TRBV25-1
d_gene: TRBD1
CDR3nt: TGTGCCAGCAGTGAATTAAGGTCGGGACAGGGAAGAGGAAACACCATATATTTT
CDR3aa: CASSELRSGQGRGNTIYF

abundance: few
j_gene: TRBJ1-4
v_gene: TRBV5-5
d_gene: -
CDR3nt: TGTGCCAGCAGCTTGGAGGAGCTTCCTGCAACTAATGAAAAACTGTTTTTT
CDR3aa: CASSLEELPATNEKLFF

abundance: -
j_gene: TRBJ2-5
v_gene: TRBV27
d_gene: -
CDR3nt: TGTGCCAGCAGTTTCCAGGCCCAAGAGACCCAGTACTTC
CDR3aa: CASSFQAQETQYF

abundance: few
j_gene: TRBJ1-1
v_gene: TRBV5-1
d_gene: TRBD1
CDR3nt: TGCGCCAGCAGCAGGACAGGGGGCGACGACACTGAAGCTTTCTTT
CDR3aa: CASSRTGGDDTEAFF

abundance: -
j_gene: TRBJ2-7
v_gene: TRBV19
d_gene: TRBD1
CDR3nt: TGTGCCAGTAGTGCGTGGGACAGGGCCTACGAGCAGTACTTC
CDR3aa: CASSAWDRAYEQYF

abundance: -
j_gene: TRBJ1-5
v_gene: TRBV7-9
d_gene: -
CDR3nt: TGTGCCAGCAGCTTAAGCATCGGGGGATACCAGCCCCAGCATTTT
CDR3aa: CASSLSIGGYQPQHF

abundance: -
j_gene: TRBJ2-5
v_gene: TRBV5-1
d_gene: TRBD1
CDR3nt: TGCGCCAGCAGCCCGGGACAGGGACAAGAGACCCAGTACTTC
CDR3aa: CASSPGQGQETQYF

abundance: -
j_gene: TRBJ2-1
v_gene: TRBV13
d_gene: TRBD2
CDR3nt: TGTGCCAGCAGCTTAGGGACTAGCGGGGGGGCTCGGGAGCAGTTCTTC
CDR3aa: CASSLGTSGGAREQFF

abundance: -
j_gene: TRBJ2-7
v_gene: TRBV15
d_gene: -
CDR3nt: TGTGCCACCAGCAGAGATCCGGACAGTCCCTACGAGCAGTACTTC
CDR3aa: CATSRDPDSPYEQYF

abundance: -
j_gene: TRBJ2-7
v_gene: TRBV5-5
d_gene: -
CDR3nt: TGTGCCAGCAGCTTGGAGGTAGCTTCGCCCTACGAGCAGTACTTC
CDR3aa: CASSLEVASPYEQYF

abundance: -
j_gene: TRBJ2-5
v_gene: TRBV4-1
d_gene: -
CDR3nt: TGCGCCAGCAGTGGGCCCTTCGGGGAGGAGACCCAGTACTTC
CDR3aa: CASSGPFGEETQYF

abundance: once
j_gene: TRBJ1-1
v_gene: TRBV7-6
d_gene: TRBD1
CDR3nt: TGTGCCAGCAGCTTAAGAGGGGGCGCGGAAGCTTTCTTT
CDR3aa: CASSLRGGAEAFF

abundance: -
j_gene: TRBJ2-3
v_gene: TRBV28
d_gene: TRBD1
CDR3nt: TGTGCCAGCACCCTCGGGACAGGGGAGACAGATACGCAGTATTTT
CDR3aa: CASTLGTGETDTQYF

abundance: -
j_gene: TRBJ2-2
v_gene: TRBV10-3
d_gene: -
CDR3nt: TGTGCCATCAGTGAGGCAGGCCGACCATGGACCGGGGAGCTGTTTTTT
CDR3aa: CAISEAGRPWTGELFF

abundance: -
j_gene: TRBJ1-2
v_gene: TRBV29-1
d_gene: -
CDR3nt: TGCAGCGTTACTGATGGCTATGGCTACACCTTC
CDR3aa: CSVTDGYGYTF

abundance: -
j_gene: TRBJ2-3
v_gene: TRBV11-2
d_gene: -
CDR3nt: TGTGCCAGCAGCTTACTTTGGCCAGATACGCAGTATTTT
CDR3aa: CASSLLWPDTQYF

abundance: -
j_gene: TRBJ2-7
v_gene: TRBV5-1
d_gene: -
CDR3nt: TGCGCCAGCAGCTTGGCCGGGAGCTACGAGCAGTACTTC
CDR3aa: CASSLAGSYEQYF

abundance: -
j_gene: TRBJ2-7
v_gene: TRBV27
d_gene: -
CDR3nt: TGTGCCAGCAGTTACGTTTCTAGGGCAGGGACCTACGAGCAGTACTTC
CDR3aa: CASSYVSRAGTYEQYF

abundance: -
j_gene: TRBJ2-7
v_gene: TRBV7-9
d_gene: -
CDR3nt: TGTGCCAGCAGCTATCGGACTCGATACCGCTACGAGCAGTACTTC
CDR3aa: CASSYRTRYRYEQYF

abundance: -
j_gene: TRBJ1-1
v_gene: TRBV7-9
d_gene: TRBD1
CDR3nt: TGTGCCAGCAGCTCACCGGGACAGATGAACACTGAAGCTTTCTTT
CDR3aa: CASSSPGQMNTEAFF

abundance: few
j_gene: TRBJ2-7
v_gene: TRBV6-5
d_gene: TRBD2
CDR3nt: TGTGCCAGCAATCCTGCGGGGGGGCCTGAGCAGTACTTC
CDR3aa: CASNPAGGPEQYF

abundance: -
j_gene: TRBJ2-1
v_gene: TRBV10-1
d_gene: -
CDR3nt: TGCGCCAGCAGTGATCGCCGGGGGAAGGATGAGCAGTTCTTC
CDR3aa: CASSDRRGKDEQFF

abundance: -
j_gene: TRBJ1-2
v_gene: TRBV5-5
d_gene: -
CDR3nt: TGTGCCAGCAGCGAGCGGGGGGGAGACTATGGCTACACCTTC
CDR3aa: CASSERGGDYGYTF

abundance: once
j_gene: TRBJ2-3
v_gene: TRBV7-2
d_gene: -
CDR3nt: TGTGCCAGCAGCCTGGTGTACGCGGAAATCACAGATACGCAGTATTTT
CDR3aa: CASSLVYAEITDTQYF

abundance: -
j_gene: TRBJ2-1
v_gene: TRBV4-1
d_gene: -
CDR3nt: TGCGCCAGCAGCCAAGTTTTGGCGGACTCCTACAATGAGCAGTTCTTC
CDR3aa: CASSQVLADSYNEQFF

abundance: -
j_gene: TRBJ1-1
v_gene: TRBV9
d_gene: -
CDR3nt: TGTGCCAGCAGCTCCGACATTAACACTGAAGCTTTCTTT
CDR3aa: CASSSDINTEAFF

abundance: -
j_gene: TRBJ2-7
v_gene: TRBV2
d_gene: -
CDR3nt: TGTGCCAGCAGTGCGGGGACTTATACCTACGAGCAGTACTTC
CDR3aa: CASSAGTYTYEQYF

abundance: few
j_gene: TRBJ2-7
v_gene: TRBV10-1
d_gene: TRBD1
CDR3nt: TGCGCCAGCAGTGAGAATAGGGCAGGGGGCCCATGGGAGCAGTACTTC
CDR3aa: CASSENRAGGPWEQYF

abundance: once
j_gene: TRBJ1-6
v_gene: TRBV10-2
d_gene: -
CDR3nt: TGCGCCAGCGGTCAGGGGATGGATTCACCCCTCCACTTT
CDR3aa: CASGQGMDSPLHF

abundance: -
j_gene: TRBJ1-1
v_gene: TRBV19
d_gene: -
CDR3nt: TGTGCCAGTAGCCCCACGACAAGGGGGAAGTCTGAAGCTTTCTTT
CDR3aa: CASSPTTRGKSEAFF

abundance: -
j_gene: TRBJ2-7
v_gene: TRBV10-3
d_gene: TRBD1
CDR3nt: TGTGCCATCAGTTCCGGGACAGGGTCCTACGAGCAGTACTTC
CDR3aa: CAISSGTGSYEQYF

abundance: once
j_gene: TRBJ1-2
v_gene: TRBV9
d_gene: -
CDR3nt: TGTGCCAGCAGCGTAACAGGAGACCACTATGGCTACACCTTC
CDR3aa: CASSVTGDHYGYTF

abundance: -
j_gene: TRBJ2-1
v_gene: TRBV19
d_gene: TRBD1
CDR3nt: TGTGCCAGTAGCCCCGACATCGGACAGGGGTTAAATGAGCAGTTCTTC
CDR3aa: CASSPDIGQGLNEQFF

abundance: -
j_gene: TRBJ2-3
v_gene: TRBV30
d_gene: TRBD2
CDR3nt: TGTGCCTGGACCCCGGGACTAGCGGTAGATACGCAGTATTTT
CDR3aa: CAWTPGLAVDTQYF

abundance: once
j_gene: TRBJ2-3
v_gene: TRBV4-1
d_gene: TRBD2
CDR3nt: TGCGCCAGCAGCCAAGTGGCGGGGGGGCTGGATACGCAGTATTTT
CDR3aa: CASSQVAGGLDTQYF

abundance: -
j_gene: TRBJ2-5
v_gene: TRBV9
d_gene: -
CDR3nt: TGTGCCAGCAGCGTACTGGGGGCGGCACACCAAGAGACCCAGTACTTC
CDR3aa: CASSVLGAAHQETQYF